A selection of T cell receptor beta chains follows, all from one sample in a study of OX40 agonist ivuxolimab in advanced cancers. Sequencing was performed with immunoSEQ multiplex PCR; in TCRdb, only in-frame clones are kept and a portion is missing. The table lists roughly 98,000 clones, approximately 80% of them singletons, with more than 1.2% in the top ten. Sample: CD4+ or CD8+ T cells sorted from blood, taken in a trial of the OX40 agonist ivuxolimab. The receptor set was obtained from an adult with an advanced solid tumor such as melanoma, head and neck, liver or kidney cancer. CDR3s include the opening cysteine and the closing phenylalanine or tryptophan. D genes are given only for firm matches. For some rows the clone size is stated as once, few or many, or as a class when expanded; others skip it.

cdr3_aa | cdr3_nt | clone_size | v_call | d_call | j_call
CASSSGGKEEKLFF | TGTGCCAGCAGTTCAGGGGGGAAGGAGGAAAAACTGTTTTTT | . | TRBV28 | TRBD1 | TRBJ1-4
CASRAQGLTTGGELFF | TGTGCCAGCAGGGCACAGGGTTTGACCACTGGCGGGGAGCTGTTTTTT | once | TRBV27 | . | TRBJ2-2
CASSHQTSPNFYEQYF | TGTGCCAGCAGCCACCAGACTAGTCCAAATTTCTACGAGCAGTACTTC | . | TRBV7-8 | . | TRBJ2-7
CASTGTGTTGNTIYF | TGTGCCAGCACCGGGACAGGGACGACTGGAAACACTATATATTTT | . | TRBV4-2 | TRBD1 | TRBJ1-3
CASSSSSGDGGEKLFF | TGTGCCAGCAGTTCCTCTTCCGGGGACGGTGGTGAAAAACTGTTTTTT | . | TRBV28 | . | TRBJ1-4
CASSLTSARGLSNEQFF | TGTGCCAGCAGCTTAACGTCAGCAAGGGGGCTGTCAAATGAGCAGTTCTTC | . | TRBV7-3 | TRBD1 | TRBJ2-1
CASNTAQETQYF | TGTGCCAGCAATACAGCACAAGAGACCCAGTACTTC | . | TRBV6-5 | . | TRBJ2-5
CASSLVRGSAEAFF | TGTGCCAGCAGTTTAGTCAGGGGGTCTGCTGAAGCTTTCTTT | . | TRBV28 | TRBD1 | TRBJ1-1
CASSRQPGRQETQYF | TGTGCCAGCAGCCGCCAACCGGGACGTCAAGAGACCCAGTACTTC | . | TRBV14 | . | TRBJ2-5
CASAVTLDHNSPLHF | TGTGCCAGCGCTGTCACCCTCGATCATAATTCACCCCTCCACTTT | . | TRBV6-5 | . | TRBJ1-6
CASSLDGAAQETQYF | TGTGCCAGCAGCTTAGATGGGGCAGCCCAAGAGACCCAGTACTTC | . | TRBV11-2 | . | TRBJ2-5
CASSPSPLTPYNEQFF | TGTGCCAGCAGTCCCAGCCCCCTGACTCCCTACAATGAGCAGTTCTTC | . | TRBV28 | . | TRBJ2-1
CASSPYTGELFF | TGTGCCAGCTCACCTTACACCGGGGAGCTGTTTTTT | . | TRBV18 | . | TRBJ2-2
CASSPRDRGNTGELFF | TGTGCCAGCAGCCCGAGGGACAGGGGAAACACCGGGGAGCTGTTTTTT | few | TRBV7-8 | TRBD1 | TRBJ2-2
CASGFAGGGETQYF | TGTGCTAGTGGTTTCGCAGGGGGAGGAGAGACCCAGTACTTC | . | TRBV12-5 | . | TRBJ2-5
CASRDTGTQYF | TGTGCCAGCAGGGACACGGGGACCCAGTACTTC | . | TRBV28 | . | TRBJ2-5
CSARKGETQYF | TGCAGTGCTAGAAAGGGAGAGACCCAGTACTTC | . | TRBV20-1 | . | TRBJ2-5